The present entry profiles one T cell receptor beta chain with its context. Other DNA sequences in the same sample also yield this CDR3. Repertoires were generated with immunoSEQ multiplex PCR, while TCRdb's copy carries only in-frame clones and drops some. The profile shows 210,000 or so clones, roughly 84% of them singletons. This record comes from a study of blood T cell repertoires in COVID-19. Study-level background: PBMCs, B-cell-depleted T cells, or T cells provided the cDNA or gDNA that made up the material.

The CDR3 is 13 residues long. Germline V gene sequence: CDR1 SQVTM, CDR2 ANQGSEA. V was clipped by 5 bases and J by 2 bases, with 9 bases between them. Sequencing was done on a sample of peripheral blood. The V call is TRBV29-1, the J call TRBJ1-4, with D unclear. This clonotype was obtained from a human donor in a cohort sampled during active COVID-19. DNA for the CDR3: TGCAGCGTTTCCCGCGGTACTAATGAAAAACTGTTTTTT. Its translation is CSVSRGTNEKLFF.